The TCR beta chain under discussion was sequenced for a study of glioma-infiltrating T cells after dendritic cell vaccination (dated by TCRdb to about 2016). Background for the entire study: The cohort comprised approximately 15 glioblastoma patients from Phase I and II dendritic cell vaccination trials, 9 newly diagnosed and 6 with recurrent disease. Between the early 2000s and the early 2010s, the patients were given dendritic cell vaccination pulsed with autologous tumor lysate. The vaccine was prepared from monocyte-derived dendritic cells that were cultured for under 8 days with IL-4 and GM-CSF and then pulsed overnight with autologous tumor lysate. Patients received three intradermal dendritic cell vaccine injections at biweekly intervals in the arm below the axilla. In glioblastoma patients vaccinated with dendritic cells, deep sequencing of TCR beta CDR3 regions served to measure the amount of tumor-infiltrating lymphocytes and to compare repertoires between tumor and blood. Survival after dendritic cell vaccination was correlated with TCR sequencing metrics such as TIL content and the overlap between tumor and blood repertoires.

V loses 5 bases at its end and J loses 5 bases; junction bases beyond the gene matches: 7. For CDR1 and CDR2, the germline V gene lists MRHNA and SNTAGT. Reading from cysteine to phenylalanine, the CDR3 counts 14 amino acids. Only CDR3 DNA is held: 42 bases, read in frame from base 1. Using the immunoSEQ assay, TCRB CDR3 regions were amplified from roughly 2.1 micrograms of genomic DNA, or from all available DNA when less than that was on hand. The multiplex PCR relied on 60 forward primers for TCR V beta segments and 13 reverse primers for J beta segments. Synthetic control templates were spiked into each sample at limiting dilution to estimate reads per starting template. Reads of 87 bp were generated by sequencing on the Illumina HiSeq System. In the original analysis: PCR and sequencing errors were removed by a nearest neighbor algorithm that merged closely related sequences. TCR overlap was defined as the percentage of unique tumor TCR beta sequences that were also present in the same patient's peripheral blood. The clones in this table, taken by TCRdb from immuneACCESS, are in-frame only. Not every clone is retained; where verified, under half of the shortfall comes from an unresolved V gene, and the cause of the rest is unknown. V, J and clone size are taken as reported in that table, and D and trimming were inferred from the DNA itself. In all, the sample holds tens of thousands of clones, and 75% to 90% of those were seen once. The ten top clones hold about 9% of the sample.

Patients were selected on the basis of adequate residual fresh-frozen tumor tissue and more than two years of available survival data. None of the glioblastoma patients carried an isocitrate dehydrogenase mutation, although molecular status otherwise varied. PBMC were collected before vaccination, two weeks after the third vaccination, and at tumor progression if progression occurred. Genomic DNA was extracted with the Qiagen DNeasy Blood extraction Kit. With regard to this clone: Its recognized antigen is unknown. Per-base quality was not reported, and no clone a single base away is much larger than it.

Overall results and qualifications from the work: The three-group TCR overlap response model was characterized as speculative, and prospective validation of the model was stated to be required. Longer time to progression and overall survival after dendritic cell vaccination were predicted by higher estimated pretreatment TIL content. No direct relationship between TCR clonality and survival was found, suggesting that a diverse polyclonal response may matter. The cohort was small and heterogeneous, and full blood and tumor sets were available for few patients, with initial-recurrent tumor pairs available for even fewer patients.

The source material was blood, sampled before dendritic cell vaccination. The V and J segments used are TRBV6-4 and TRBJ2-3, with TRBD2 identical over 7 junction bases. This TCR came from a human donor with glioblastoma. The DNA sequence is TGTGCCAGCAGTTCACTAGCGTTTCAAGATACGCAGTATTTT. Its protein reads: CASSSLAFQDTQYF.